This T cell receptor beta chain originates from a study of blood T cell repertoires in COVID-19. The wider study: Donors in the United States, Italy and Spain gave samples during acute or convalescent COVID-19. From T cells, B-cell-depleted T cells, or PBMCs came the material, which was cDNA or gDNA.

CDR1 and CDR2 (germline): SGHTA, FQGNSA. V lost 1 base and J lost 4, with 10 bases in between. This CDR3 has 15 amino acids. Produced via immunoSEQ multiplex PCR; TCRdb's table is partial and in-frame only. The sample includes some 25,000 clones, roughly 84% of them seen just once. This TCR came from a man between 50 and 59 years old with active COVID-19. The specimen sequenced was peripheral blood. J is TRBJ2-2 and V is TRBV7-2; D might be TRBD1 (5 bases). The CDR3, as DNA: TGTGCCAGCAGCTTAGATACAGGCACCACCGGGGAGCTGTTTTTT. Residues: CASSLDTGTTGELFF.